This entry lists 26 T cell receptor beta chains sequenced from one sample in a study of regulatory T cells in long-lasting Graves disease. The time point: newly diagnosed GD, antithyroid drugs for less than 3 months. With RNA extracted from PBMCs as input, the TCR library was made. Building of the TCR beta libraries involved iRepertoire HTBI primers and Arm-PCR of CDR3 regions. Each CDR3 protein gets one entry after TCRdb re-called the multiplex PCR reads with MiXCR. The sample shows roughly 510,000 distinct CDR3 sequences, about 16% of them seen only once. The sample was also linked to a second study, of T cells in Graves' hyperthyroidism and ophthalmopathy.

The material was peripheral blood mononuclear cells (PBMCs), obtained at new diagnosis, from a patient treated with antithyroid drugs. The receptors here all came from a young man with Graves disease.

The gene calls are TRBV5-1 and TRBJ2-3; 7 positions match TRBD1. Unmatched junction bases numbered 6, after V lost 0 bases and J lost 2 bases. Germline CDR1 is SGHRS and CDR2 is YFSETQ. This CDR3 contains 16 residues. CDR3 sequence: CASSLARDSNTDTQYF. In DNA, the CDR3 is TGCGCCAGCAGCTTGGCCCGGGACAGTAACACAGATACGCAGTATTTT.

This chain uses TRBV19 with TRBJ2-7, with D unclear. Trimming pared 4 bases from V and 4 bases from J, leaving 14 bases between. Germline lookup yields CDR1 LNHDA and CDR2 SQIVND (reference sequence). CDR3 length equals 14 residues. The CDR3 bases are TGTGCCAGTAGTAACGGCCAACGTGGGTACGAGCAGTACTTC. Translating gives CASSNGQRGYEQYF.

In its sample, this clonotype was seen many times. The J gene is TRBJ2-7, the V gene TRBV2; D unclear. From germline, CDR1 is SNHLY and CDR2 FYNNEI. The V end was cut by 5 bases, the J end by 7 bases, with 9 bases between. CDR3 length: 11 amino acids. The CDR3 coding sequence is TGTGCCAGCAGTTCCAGTGGGGAGCAGTACTTC. The encoded protein is CASSSSGEQYF.

This clonotype occurred many times. The gene calls are TRBV28 and TRBJ2-1; 7 nucleotides line up with TRBD2. Germline V CDR1 and CDR2: MDHEN, SYDVKM. The CDR3 runs 14 residues. Unmatched junction bases numbered 7, after V lost 5 bases and J lost 6 bases. CDR3: CASSPSGGSNEQFF. The CDR3 bases are TGTGCCAGCAGTCCCTCGGGGGGTAGCAATGAGCAGTTCTTC.

This rearrangement joins TRBV5-1 to TRBJ2-7, with 7 nucleotides matching TRBD1. CDR1 and CDR2 from the germline V gene are SGHRS and YFSETQ. V lost 5 bases to trimming and J lost 2 bases; unmatched junction nucleotides: 10. The CDR3 length is 15 residues. CDR3 sequence (DNA): TGCGCCAGCAGTGTCGCCGGGACAGAGACCTACGAGCAGTACTTC. This encodes CASSVAGTETYEQYF. Looking up the rest from reference TRBV5-1 and TRBJ2-7 gives the full variable domain: KAGVTQTPRYLIKTRGQQVTLSCSPISGHRSVSWYQQTPGQGLQFLFEYFSETQRNKGNFPGRFSGRQFSNSRSEMNVSTLELGDSALYLCASSVAGTETYEQYFGPGTRLTVT.

This clonotype has ten or more counts. V gene TRBV11-1 combines with J gene TRBJ2-7, with 9 bases aligning to TRBD2. The germline V gene encodes CDR1 SGHAT and CDR2 FQDESV (reference sequence). V was clipped by 5 bases and J by 4 bases; unmatched bases: 9. The CDR3 consists of 15 residues. Here the CDR3 DNA reads TGTGCCAGCAGCCAAGTCGCGACTAGCGGTTACGAGCAGTACTTC. Encoded protein: CASSQVATSGYEQYF.

This clonotype was counted ten times or more. The chain recombines TRBV5-1 with TRBJ1-1; D might be TRBD1 (5 bases). V lost 5 bases and J 4 bases, leaving 18 bases between the germline ends. Per germline, CDR1 SGHRS and CDR2 YFSETQ. CDR3 length equals 15 residues. This CDR3 reads CASRHGAGGSTEAFF. The CDR3 nucleotides are TGCGCCAGCAGGCACGGGGCCGGAGGGAGCACTGAAGCTTTCTTT.

This clonotype occurred many times. J is TRBJ2-5 and V is TRBV5-1; 13 positions match TRBD2. This CDR3 has 15 residues. The germline V gene encodes CDR1 SGHRS and CDR2 YFSETQ. Unmatched junction bases numbered 4, after V lost 5 bases and J lost 3 bases. The CDR3 nucleotides read TGCGCCAGCAGTCGTGGGACTAGCGGGGAAGAGACCCAGTACTTC. Translating gives CASSRGTSGEETQYF.

V usage is TRBV20-1 and J usage is TRBJ2-3, with 12 nucleotides matching TRBD2. J was trimmed by 7 bases and V by 0 bases; bases with no gene match: 8. Germline assignment: CDR1 DFQATT and CDR2 SNEGSKA (reference sequence). The CDR3 spans 16 residues. The CDR3 loop reads CSAREGTSGFLHTQYF. DNA for the CDR3: TGCAGTGCTAGAGAAGGGACTAGCGGGTTTTTACATACGCAGTATTTT.

The chain is built from TRBV3-1 and TRBJ2-1; 7 nucleotides agree with TRBD1. Trimming at V came to 6 bases and at J to 5 bases, leaving 4 bases not matched to a gene. The CDR3 has 13 amino acids. Germline V gene sequence: CDR1 LGHDT, CDR2 YNNKEL (reference sequence). The CDR3 region is CASRPGGNNEQFF. The DNA of the CDR3 is TGTGCCAGCAGACCAGGGGGTAACAATGAGCAGTTCTTC.

This clonotype appeared many times. V is TRBV6-1 and J is TRBJ2-2; D not certain. Germline V CDR1 and CDR2: MNHNS, SASEGT. Trimming took off 0 bases at V and 4 bases at J, with 12 bases between the two ends. The CDR3 is 16 amino acids. The CDR3 is CASSEAPGDSTGELFF. CDR3 nucleotides: TGTGCCAGCAGTGAAGCCCCGGGCGACTCCACCGGGGAGCTGTTTTTT.

This clonotype was seen a few times. The J gene is TRBJ1-2, the V gene TRBV19; D is unresolved. The CDR3 is made up of 14 amino acids. Trimming shortened V by 3 bases and J by 0 bases, and 8 bases separated the two germline ends. The germline V gene encodes CDR1 LNHDA and CDR2 SQIVND (reference sequence). The CDR3 nucleotides read TGTGCCAGTAGTATCTCTGGAGCTAACTATGGCTACACCTTC. Its protein is CASSISGANYGYTF.

This clonotype was detected a few times. The CDR3 loop is CASSEFEGMSNEQYF. In nucleotides, the CDR3 is TGTGCCAGCAGTGAATTCGAGGGGATGAGTAACGAGCAGTACTTC. The chain couples TRBV25-1 to TRBJ2-7; either TRBD1 or TRBD2 may supply D (5 bases each). Germline CDR1 MGHDK, CDR2 SYGVNS. This CDR3 spans 15 amino acids. Between the trimmed V and J ends, which lost 1 base and 5 bases, there was a span of 15 bases.

The table lists this clonotype with many counts. V is TRBV28 and J is TRBJ1-2; D is perhaps TRBD1 (6 bases). From germline, CDR1 is MDHEN and CDR2 SYDVKM. CDR3 length equals 15 residues. V lost 6 bases to trimming and J lost 5 bases, with 19 bases between them. The CDR3: CASRRRGPPYYGYTF. CDR3 sequence (DNA): TGTGCCAGCAGACGCAGGGGCCCCCCGTATTATGGCTACACCTTC.

A few counts support this clonotype. The chain is built from TRBV16 and TRBJ1-3, with D perhaps matching TRBD1 (6 bases). This CDR3 is 14 amino acids long. Germline V lookup: CDR1 KGHSY, CDR2 FQNENV. V lost 0 bases to trimming and J lost 3 bases, with 6 bases between them. The CDR3, as DNA: TGTGCCAGCAGCCAATCCAGGGGTGGAAACACCATATATTTT. Translation gives CASSQSRGGNTIYF.

A few counts support this clonotype. This chain connects TRBV6-1 to TRBJ2-7; 9 nucleotides agree with TRBD1. The CDR3 totals 15 residues. The germline V gene encodes CDR1 MNHNS and CDR2 SASEGT. CDR3 nucleotide sequence: TGTGCTTTGGCGGACCGGGACAGGGAGTGGTACGAGCAGTACTTC. Translating it yields CALADRDREWYEQYF.

This clonotype was recorded at least ten times. The gene calls are TRBV6-2 or TRBV6-3 and TRBJ2-1; a weak D match, TRBD2 (6 bases). CDR1 and CDR2 (germline): MNHEY, SVGEGT. The CDR3 sequence is 16 residues long. V dropped 5 bases and J dropped 7 bases, with 21 bases sitting between them. This CDR3 is CASSRQGGGLRNEQFF. As DNA, the CDR3 is TGTGCCAGCAGTCGCCAGGGTGGGGGACTGAGGAATGAGCAGTTCTTC.

There are many counts of this clonotype. The CDR3 DNA is TGCAGTGCTATCCCCTTGGGACTAGCTGACGAGCAGTACTTC. Its protein product is CSAIPLGLADEQYF. The rearrangement uses TRBV20-1 and TRBJ2-7, with TRBD2 identical over 9 bases. The V segment lost 4 bases and the J segment 5 bases; nucleotides outside the gene matches: 9. The CDR3 runs to 14 residues. Per germline, CDR1 DFQATT and CDR2 SNEGSKA (reference sequence).

This clonotype was observed at least ten times. This rearrangement joins TRBV25-1 to TRBJ2-5, with D perhaps matching TRBD1 or TRBD2 (6 bases each). This CDR3 has 15 residues. Germline-derived CDR1 and CDR2 are MGHDK and SYGVNS. The germline V and J ends were trimmed by 5 bases and 3 bases, with 16 bases remaining between them. The chain's CDR3 is CASSPRGGSEETQYF. DNA for the CDR3: TGTGCCAGCAGTCCCCGAGGGGGGTCGGAAGAGACCCAGTACTTC.

For this clonotype: The CDR3 ends on some other residue instead of the conserved phenylalanine or tryptophan, so this is likely a read error. The chain recombines TRBV30 with TRBJ1-1; D gene uncertain. The CDR3 extends over 13 amino acids. Trimming removed 0 bases from V and 1 base from J, with 6 bases in between. Germline CDR1 is GTSNPN and CDR2 is SVGIG (reference sequence). The CDR3 spells CAWSVVENTEAFL. The CDR3, as DNA: TGTGCCTGGAGTGTAGTTGAGAACACTGAAGCTTTCCTT.

This clonotype came up a few times. The genes are TRBV30 and TRBJ1-3; the D gene is possibly TRBD1 (5 bases). The V end was cut by 4 bases, the J end by 4 bases, with 8 bases between. Germline V gives CDR1 GTSNPN, CDR2 SVGIG (reference sequence). There are 12 residues in the CDR3. The DNA of the CDR3 is TGTGCCTGGACAGGGACGGGAAACACCATATATTTT. It specifies CAWTGTGNTIYF.

This clonotype was seen repeatedly, ten times or more. The J gene is TRBJ2-4, the V gene TRBV28; D gene ambiguous. CDR1 and CDR2 (germline): MDHEN, SYDVKM. The CDR3 runs to 14 residues. The V end was cut by 2 bases, the J end by 8 bases, with 13 bases between. Here the CDR3 reads CASSLAQFGHIQYF. For the CDR3, the DNA is TGTGCCAGCAGTTTAGCACAGTTTGGCCACATTCAGTACTTC.

This chain uses TRBV19 with TRBJ2-3, with 8 bases lining up with TRBD2. The CDR3 spans 19 residues. J was trimmed by 5 bases and V by 2 bases; bases with no gene match: 18. Per the germline V gene, CDR1 is LNHDA and CDR2 is SQIVND (reference sequence). CDR3 sequence (DNA): TGTGCCAGTAGTATAATCCTAAGGGGAACTAGCGGAACCGGAGATACGCAGTATTTT. The encoded protein is CASSIILRGTSGTGDTQYF.

The V call is TRBV5-1, the J call TRBJ2-1; D ambiguous. The J call may be wrong; the DNA end is better matched by TRBJ2-5. The CDR3 is 15 residues long. Looked up from germline, CDR1 is SGHRS and CDR2 is YFSETQ. The CDR3 sequence is CASSIDKLRKETQYF. CDR3 nucleotide sequence: TGCGCCAGCAGCATAGACAAACTGCGGAAAGAGACCCAGTACTTC.

This clonotype was recorded many times. This chain connects TRBV28 to TRBJ1-1; 8 positions agree with TRBD1. The junction had 10 bases not matched to a gene; V was cut back by 3 bases and J by 4 bases. CDR3 length equals 16 residues. CDR1 and CDR2 (germline): MDHEN, SYDVKM. CDR3 sequence reads: CASSFKAGGWGTEAFF. CDR3 in DNA: TGTGCCAGCAGTTTTAAGGCAGGGGGCTGGGGCACTGAAGCTTTCTTT.

This clonotype was recorded at least ten times. The gene calls are TRBV29-1 and TRBJ2-7, with TRBD2 matching 11 bases. Unmatched junction bases numbered 9, after V lost 6 bases and J lost 2 bases. This CDR3 comprises 15 residues. The germline CDR1 and CDR2 sequences are SQVTM and ANQGSEA. The CDR3 region is CSVRPLSGRAYEQYF. As DNA, the CDR3 is TGCAGCGTGAGGCCTCTTAGCGGGAGGGCCTACGAGCAGTACTTC.